These 7 T cell receptor beta chains were all obtained from the same sample, sequenced in a study of beta chain features in type 1 diabetes. cDNA synthesis used the whole RNA isolate, giving expressed TCRB sequences. The table came from immunoSEQ multiplex PCR; TCRdb's copy has only in-frame clones and leaves some out. The data hold some 350,000 clones, with about 13% observed a single time. Their antigens remain unidentified. Study outcomes and limitations: Within each of all four CD4+ subsets, Type 1 diabetes patients had TCRB CDR3s that were moderately but significantly shorter.

The sample consisted of naive CD4+ T cells from blood. The origin of the receptors is a woman under 30 with type 1 diabetes.

This clone has a count of ten or more. CDR3 DNA: TGCAGCCACACCCCTCTCGCGACTAGCACAGATACGCAGTATTTT. The encoded protein is CSHTPLATSTDTQYF. The chain links TRBV29-1 to TRBJ2-3; D remains unclear. The V end lost 8 bases, the J end lost 0 bases, and 18 bases lay between the germline ends. The germline V gene has CDR1 SQVTM and CDR2 ANQGSEA. This CDR3 region has 15 residues.

The CDR3 coding sequence is TGTGCCAGCAGTTACTCCTTCCCAGCCGGCGGCAATGAGCAGTTCTTC. It encodes CASSYSFPAGGNEQFF. The rearrangement uses TRBV6-5 and TRBJ2-1; D call uncertain. This CDR3 has 16 residues. Germline V CDR1 and CDR2: MNHEY, SVGAGI. With 0 bases removed from V and 6 bases from J, the gap between germline ends came to 15 bases.

This clone showed up just a few times. V and J are TRBV10-3 and TRBJ1-1, with D possibly TRBD1 on 5 matching bases. Germline CDR1 and CDR2: ENHRY and SYGVKD. The CDR3 spans 11 residues. Trimming removed 6 bases from V and 5 bases from J, with 7 bases in between. DNA for the CDR3: TGTGCCATCAGGGGGGGGACTGAAGCTTTCTTT. Protein product: CAIRGGTEAFF.

The gene calls are TRBV11-3 and TRBJ2-2; TRBD2 might be the D (5 bases). Per the germline V gene, CDR1 is SGHNT and CDR2 is YENEEA. The CDR3 has 15 residues. V dropped 5 bases and J dropped 5 bases, with 15 bases sitting between them. The CDR3, as DNA: TGTGCCAGCAGCCAAGCGGCGGGTTGGACCGGGGAGCTGTTTTTT. This translates into CASSQAAGWTGELFF.

The table lists this clone with a few counts. The V gene is TRBV7-8, the J gene TRBJ2-5, with D unresolved. The V gene lost 8 bases and the J gene lost 5 bases, with 12 bases spanning the gap. The CDR3 has 12 residues. Per the germline V gene, CDR1 is SGHVS and CDR2 is FQNEAQ. CDR3: CASGHPSETQYF. The DNA for the CDR3 is TGTGCCAGCGGGCACCCGTCGGAGACCCAGTACTTC.

This clone was detected a few times. This chain joins TRBV30 and TRBJ2-7; no reliable D call. The CDR3 totals 13 residues. The germline gives CDR1 GTSNPN, CDR2 SVGIG (reference sequence). The germline V and J ends were trimmed by 4 bases and 0 bases, with 10 bases remaining between them. CDR3 nucleotide sequence: TGTGCCTGGACTCTTACATTCTCCTACGAGCAGTACTTC. It encodes CAWTLTFSYEQYF.

The rearrangement links TRBV18 to TRBJ2-5, with D maybe TRBD2 (6 bases). The CDR3 runs 13 residues. CDR1 KGHSH and CDR2 LQKENI come from the germline V gene. The V end lost 4 bases, the J end lost 11 bases, and 17 bases lay between the germline ends. The CDR3 DNA reads TGTGCCAGCTCACTCCTCCGAGGCGGGGAGCAGTACTTC. Protein product: CASSLLRGGEQYF. Drawing the rest from reference TRBV18 and TRBJ2-5, the complete variable domain is NAGVMQNPRHLVRRRGQEARLRCSPMKGHSHVYWYRQLPEEGLKFMVYLQKENIIDESGMPKERFSAEFPKEGPSILRIQQVVRGDSAAYFCASSLLRGGEQYFGPGTRLLVL.